This entry lists 2 T cell receptor beta chains sequenced from one sample in a study of blood T cell repertoires in COVID-19. This table comes from immunoSEQ multiplex PCR, and its TCRdb copy is limited to in-frame clones, with some not included. The table records around 420,000 clones, roughly 88% of them present only once. Material for sequencing was PBMCs or T cells enriched from blood (not recorded which). These receptors all stem from a woman aged 40 to 55 with acute COVID-19.

The rearrangement uses TRBV28 and TRBJ2-7, with a weak D call TRBD2 (6 bases). CDR3 length equals 13 residues. V was shortened by 6 bases and J by 5 bases, with 14 bases between the two germline ends. Germline V gene lookup returns CDR1 MDHEN and CDR2 SYDVKM. The CDR3: CASSPVAGNEQYF. In DNA form, the CDR3 reads TGTGCCAGCAGCCCCGTCGCGGGGAACGAGCAGTACTTC.

The chain uses TRBV28 and TRBJ2-5; D is perhaps TRBD2 (7 bases). With 6 bases removed from V and 2 bases from J, the gap between germline ends came to 16 bases. The CDR3 runs 15 residues. Germline V gene lookup returns CDR1 MDHEN and CDR2 SYDVKM. CDR3 coding DNA: TGTGCCAGCAGCCTAATTAAGGGGGGGCAAGAGACCCAGTACTTC. Protein sequence: CASSLIKGGQETQYF.